This paragraph covers one T cell receptor (beta chain) sequence. The data belong to a study of blood T cell repertoires in COVID-19. Overall study: The analysed material was cDNA or gDNA that came from T cells, B-cell-depleted T cells, or PBMCs.

Trimming left V 3 bases short and J 3 bases short, with 11 bases between. This CDR3 contains 15 residues. Per the germline V gene, CDR1 is LGHDT and CDR2 is YNNKEL (reference sequence). Original data processing: By means of reference gene primer amplification, nucleated cell counts were estimated. Generated by immunoSEQ multiplex PCR, the TCRdb table keeps only in-frame clones and is missing some. The V and J calls and clone size were taken over from that table, and D and trimming were inferred from the DNA. Of 120,000 to 150,000 clones in the sample, about 85% are singletons; the top ten hold about 2.6%.

The TCR was taken from a human donor with acute or convalescent COVID-19. The donor label of this sample is uncertain. The chain couples TRBV3-1 (or the pseudogene TRBV3-2) to TRBJ1-4; D possibly corresponds to TRBD1 (6 bases). Sequenced sample: peripheral blood. CDR3 sequence reads: CASSQGTLSNEKLFF. CDR3 DNA sequence: TGTGCCAGCAGCCAGGGGACACTTTCTAATGAAAAACTGTTTTTT.